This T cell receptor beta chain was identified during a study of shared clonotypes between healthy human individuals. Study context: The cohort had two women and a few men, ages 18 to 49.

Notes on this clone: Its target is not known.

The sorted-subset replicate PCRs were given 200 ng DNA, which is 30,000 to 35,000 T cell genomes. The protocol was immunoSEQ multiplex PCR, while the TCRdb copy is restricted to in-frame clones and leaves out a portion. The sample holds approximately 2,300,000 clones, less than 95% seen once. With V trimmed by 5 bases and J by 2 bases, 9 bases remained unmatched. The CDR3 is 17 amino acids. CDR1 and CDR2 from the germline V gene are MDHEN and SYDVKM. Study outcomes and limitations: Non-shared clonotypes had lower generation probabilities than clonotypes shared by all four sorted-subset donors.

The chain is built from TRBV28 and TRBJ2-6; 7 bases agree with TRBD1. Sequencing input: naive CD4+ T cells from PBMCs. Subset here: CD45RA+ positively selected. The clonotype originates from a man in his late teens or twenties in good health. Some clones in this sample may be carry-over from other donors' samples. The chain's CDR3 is CASSMTGKLAGANVLTF. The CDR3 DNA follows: TGTGCCAGCAGTATGACAGGGAAATTGGCTGGGGCCAACGTCCTGACTTTC.